This T cell receptor (beta chain) was sequenced for a study of tumor-infiltrating lymphocytes in primary liver carcinoma. In the study overall: Aged between 30 and 69 years, the patients were men and women. General study results and limits: Tumors significantly exceeded blood in top-250-clone fraction (p = 0.039). Researchers report that only about 7-24% of top clones turned up in all five tumor regions.

It was from around 20-30 mg of unsorted bulk tissue that RNA and DNA were co-extracted. Priming with a constant-region primer yielded TCR beta cDNA from 500 ng total RNA. Libraries of TCR beta came from three nested multiplex PCR rounds with slightly modified ARM-PCR. Two initial PCR rounds of about 11 cycles each paired TRBV1-TRBV30 forward primers with a C-beta reverse primer. TCRdb used MiXCR to reprocess the multiplex PCR reads, holding one entry per CDR3 protein. Here the sample spans 95,000 to 100,000 distinct CDR3 sequences, about 67% being singletons. Germline loops: CDR1 MNHEY, CDR2 SVGAGI. Trimming removed 2 bases from V and 1 base from J, with 6 bases in between. This CDR3 is built from 15 residues. Ten or more counts support this clonotype. Its antigen is unknown.

The sequence came from a woman between 55 and 75 years old with primary liver carcinoma and hepatitis B virus infection. The chain has TRBV6-5 and TRBJ2-6, with D uncertain. Specimen: liver tumor tissue from sampling region 2. The subset: tumor region T2, inferior pole. CDR3 sequence (DNA): TGTGCCAGCAGTTACGTTTCTTCTGGGGCCAACGTCCTGACTTTC. Amino acid sequence: CASSYVSSGANVLTF.